The sequence of this T cell receptor beta chain was determined in a study of T cell clones after liver transplantation. Study summary: Tolerant meant at least one year fully off immunosuppression without liver enzymes above twice normal.

Trimming stripped 5 bases from V and 1 base from J, with 11 bases between. Per germline, CDR1 LNHDA and CDR2 SQIVND (reference sequence). CDR3 size: 14 residues. This clone was seen a single time. The table came from immunoSEQ multiplex PCR; TCRdb's copy has only in-frame clones and leaves some out. Of about 120,000 clones listed, 90% are singletons. The input for sequencing was CD4+ T cells from blood, taken 12 months after liver transplant. The gene calls are TRBV19 and TRBJ2-5; D possibly matches TRBD1 or TRBD2 (5 bases each). This clonotype was obtained from a human patient who received a liver transplant. Some of the T cells may derive from the graft donor. This CDR3 is CASSDRAVQETQYF. The CDR3 DNA is TGTGCCAGTAGTGACAGAGCGGTCCAAGAGACCCAGTACTTC.